This TCR beta chain was identified during a study of Ad26.COV2.S vaccination and SARS-CoV-2 variants. Study findings and constraints: Placebo recipients and vaccine recipients were similar in non-spike TCR breadth.

The V and J ends lost 5 bases and 1 base, in that order; junction bases with no gene match: 12. Germline CDR1 reads SGHAT; CDR2 reads FQNNGV. The CDR3 length is 18 residues. Sample treatment: some 20 received Ad26.COV2.S at low or high dose, single or two shots; 5 received placebo; per-sample allocation not given. Day 63 after the first injection of vaccine or placebo was the sampling time. The administered vaccine (an Ad26 vector) expressed Wuhan-strain SARS-CoV-2 spike. The method was immunoSEQ multiplex PCR; TCRdb's version includes in-frame clones alone and lacks a portion of them. The table records roughly 700,000 clones, around 90% of them present only once. This clone was counted once. Its target is not known.

The rearrangement joins TRBV11-2 to TRBJ2-1; 9 nucleotides line up with TRBD2. The clonotype was recovered from a person between 18 and 65 years old who received the Ad26.COV2.S COVID-19 vaccine or a placebo. The sample in question was peripheral blood, obtained in a trial of Ad26.COV2.S vaccine versus placebo. CDR3 bases: TGTGCCAGCAGCCCGAGCGTGCGGGGGGGCCGTTCCTACAATGAGCAGTTCTTC. Translation gives CASSPSVRGGRSYNEQFF.